These T cell receptor beta chains were read from a single sample in a study of blood T cell repertoires in COVID-19. Using immunoSEQ multiplex PCR, the repertoire was profiled, and TCRdb retains in-frame clones only, with some absent. The data hold 150,000 to 200,000 clones, with approximately 87% observed a single time. The specimen was peripheral blood. Every receptor here comes from a woman aged 60-75 years with COVID-19, enrolled during active disease. Each CDR3 is given with its conserved first and last residue. The D gene is left open where the match is weak. Some rows mark clone size as missing; the rest say once, few, many or name a class of expanded clone.

cdr3_nt	cdr3_aa	v_call	j_call	d_call	clone_size
TGTGCCAGCTCATTCAGGGGGACCTACGAGCAGTACTTC	CASSFRGTYEQYF	TRBV18	TRBJ2-7	TRBD1	NA
TGTGCCAGTAGTCTAAACAGGGGATGGGAGCAGTACTTC	CASSLNRGWEQYF	TRBV19	TRBJ2-7	TRBD1	NA
TGTGCCAGCAAGCGGGGGAAGGACACTGAAGCTTTCTTT	CASKRGKDTEAFF	TRBV6-5	TRBJ1-1	NA	NA
TGTGCCAGCAGCTTAGCCAGTAGCGGAAACTACGAGCAGTACTTC	CASSLASSGNYEQYF	TRBV7-2	TRBJ2-7	NA	many
TGTGCCAGCAGCCTGGGGGCAGGGGGCTTTACACGGGATGGCTACACCTTC	CASSLGAGGFTRDGYTF	TRBV7-2	TRBJ1-2	TRBD1	NA
TGTGCCAGCAGCCGAGACGACAGGTCCACAGATACGCAGTATTTT	CASSRDDRSTDTQYF	TRBV4-2	TRBJ2-3	NA	NA
TGTGCCAGCAGCCCTACCAGGGGCAGCTATGGCTACACCTTC	CASSPTRGSYGYTF	TRBV7-9	TRBJ1-2	NA	NA
TGTGCCAGCAGCCAAGTACGAGGGGGCTACACCTTC	CASSQVRGGYTF	TRBV3-1/TRBV3-2	TRBJ1-2	NA	NA
TGTGCCAGCTCACCTGACAGGGTTAACTATGGCTACACCTTC	CASSPDRVNYGYTF	TRBV18	TRBJ1-2	TRBD1	NA
TGTGCCAGCAGCTTAAATAGGTTTAGCGTCTACGAGCAGTACTTC	CASSLNRFSVYEQYF	TRBV7-2	TRBJ2-7	NA	once
TGTGCCAGCTCACCAGGGAGGGGTGGCGGCCTCAATGAAAAACTGTTTTTT	CASSPGRGGGLNEKLFF	TRBV18	TRBJ1-4	NA	NA
TGTGCCAGTACCGCGGGAGGACTAGCGTACTCGAACACCGGGGAGCTGTTTTTT	CASTAGGLAYSNTGELFF	TRBV19	TRBJ2-2	TRBD2	NA